This T cell receptor beta chain was identified in a study of T cell clones after liver transplantation. Overall study: Graft-donor-reactive sequences were compared with third-party-reactive TCRbeta sequences from pre-transplant mixed lymphocyte reactions.

Per germline, CDR1 WSHSY and CDR2 SAAADI. Trimming stripped 5 bases from V and 7 bases from J, with 14 bases between. CDR3 length equals 14 residues. The data were produced by immunoSEQ multiplex PCR, yet TCRdb's version contains in-frame clones alone and is incomplete. Among tens of thousands of clones listed, about 84% were seen once. The rearrangement uses TRBV10-2 and TRBJ1-4; no clear D gene. Sample: CD4+ T cells from blood, taken 45 to 46 months after liver transplant. The TCR originated in a human patient who received a liver transplant. The graft donor may be the source of some T cells. The CDR3 reads CASSLTPRGEKLFF. DNA for the CDR3: TGCGCCAGCAGTCTTACGCCACGCGGTGAAAAACTGTTTTTT.